This record concerns one T cell receptor beta chain sequence. The CDR3 covers 14 residues. In germline, CDR1 is MDHEN, CDR2 SYDVKM. This sample was taken from a study of CXCR3-negative and CXCR3-positive naive CD8 T cells. The libraries of TRB cDNA were prepared using 5' RACE with UMI labels. TCRdb reprocessed the 5' RACE reads and stores each CDR3 protein as one record, lacking DNA. Its listing shows 90,000 to 100,000 distinct CDR3 sequences. The V call is TRBV28, the J call TRBJ1-1; the TRBD1 assignment by TCRdb is unverifiable without DNA. This TCR came from a human donor in good health. Some clones in this sample may be carry-over from other donors' samples. Sequencing was done on a sample of naive CXCR3- CD8+ T cells from blood. Documented subset: CD45RO-CCR7+CD27+CD95- naive CD8+ T cells lacking CXCR3 (TNR3-). This CDR3 is CASSPNPPDREAFF.